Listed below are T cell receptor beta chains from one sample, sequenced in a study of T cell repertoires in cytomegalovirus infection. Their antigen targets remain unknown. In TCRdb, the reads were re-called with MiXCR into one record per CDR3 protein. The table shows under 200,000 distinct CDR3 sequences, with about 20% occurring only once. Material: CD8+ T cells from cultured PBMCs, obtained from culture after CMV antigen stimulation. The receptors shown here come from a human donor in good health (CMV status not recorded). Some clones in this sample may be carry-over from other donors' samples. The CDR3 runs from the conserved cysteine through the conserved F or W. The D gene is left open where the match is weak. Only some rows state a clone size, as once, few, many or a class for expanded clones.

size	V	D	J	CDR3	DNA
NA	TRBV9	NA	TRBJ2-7	CASSQGGNDIIEQYF	TGTGCCAGCAGCCAGGGGGGGAACGATATAATCGAGCAGTACTTC
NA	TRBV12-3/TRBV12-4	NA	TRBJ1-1	CASSLYLDTALEAFF	TGTGCCAGCAGTTTATATTTGGACACCGCCCTCGAAGCTTTCTTT
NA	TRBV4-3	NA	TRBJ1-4	CASSQDLDGEKLFF	TGCGCCAGCAGCCAAGACTTGGACGGAGAAAAACTGTTTTTT
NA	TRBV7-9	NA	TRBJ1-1	CASSSVRGMNTEAFF	TGTGCCAGCAGCTCCGTACGGGGGATGAACACTGAAGCTTTCTTT
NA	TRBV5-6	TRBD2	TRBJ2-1	CASSWGEGNEQFF	TGTGCCAGCAGCTGGGGGGAGGGTAATGAGCAGTTCTTC
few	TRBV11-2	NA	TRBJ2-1	CASSSRTILGSIGDF	TGTGCCAGCAGCTCCCGAACGATACTAGGGAGCATCGGAGACTTC
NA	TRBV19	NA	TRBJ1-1	CASSIVGDTEAFF	TGTGCCAGTAGTATAGTCGGAGACACTGAAGCTTTCTTT
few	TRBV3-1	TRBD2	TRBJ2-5	CASSQEVASGGKTQYF	TGTGCCAGCAGCCAAGAAGTGGCTAGCGGGGGCAAGACCCAGTACTTC
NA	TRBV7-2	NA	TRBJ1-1	CASSRTGTANTEAFF	TGTGCCAGCAGCCGCACCGGGACCGCGAACACTGAAGCTTTCTTT
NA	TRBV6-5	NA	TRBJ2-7	CASSYGGQSYEQYF	TGTGCCAGCAGTTACGGGGGGCAGTCCTACGAGCAGTACTTC
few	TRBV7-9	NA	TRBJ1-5	CGVRKGRQPQHF	TGTGGAGTTAGGAAGGGACGTCAGCCCCAGCATTTT
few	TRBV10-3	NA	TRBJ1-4	CAISPGREYMGEKLFF	TGTGCCATCAGTCCGGGACGGGAATATATGGGTGAAAAACTGTTTTTT
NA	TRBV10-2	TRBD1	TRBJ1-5	CASGQGIYQPQHF	TGCGCCAGCGGACAGGGGATTTATCAGCCCCAGCATTTT
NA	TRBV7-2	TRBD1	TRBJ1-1	CASSSGPGTGEQDTEAFF	TGTGCCAGCAGCTCGGGTCCCGGGACAGGGGAACAGGACACTGAAGCTTTCTTT
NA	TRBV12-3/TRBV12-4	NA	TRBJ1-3	CAIPTGRSMDTIYF	TGTGCCATCCCAACAGGGAGATCAATGGACACCATATATTTT
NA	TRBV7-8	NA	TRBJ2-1	CASSLPDGEPIGEQFF	TGTGCCAGCAGCTTACCGGACGGCGAGCCAATCGGAGAGCAGTTCTTC
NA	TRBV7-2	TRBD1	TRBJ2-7	CATSRGGSWKYEQYF	TGTGCCACCTCGCGAGGGGGCTCGTGGAAATACGAGCAGTACTTC
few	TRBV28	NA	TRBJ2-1	CASSAPNNGYNEQFF	TGTGCCAGCAGTGCTCCAAATAATGGCTACAATGAGCAGTTCTTC
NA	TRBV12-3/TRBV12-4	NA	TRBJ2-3	CASTQGGDGTDTQYF	TGTGCCAGCACTCAAGGGGGGGACGGTACAGATACGCAGTATTTT
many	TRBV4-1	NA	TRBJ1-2	CASSQEFAVNYGYTF	TGCGCCAGCAGCCAAGAGTTCGCGGTGAACTATGGCTACACCTTC
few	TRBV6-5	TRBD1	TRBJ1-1	CASSSGQGVTDTEAFF	TGTGCCAGCAGCTCTGGACAGGGGGTGACCGACACTGAAGCTTTCTTT
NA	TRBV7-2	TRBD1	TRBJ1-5	CASSPVQGDGNQPQHF	TGTGCCAGCAGCCCTGTCCAGGGGGACGGCAATCAGCCCCAGCATTTT